This T cell receptor beta chain comes out of a study of T cell responses to AZD1222 COVID-19 vaccine. Clones were read by immunoSEQ multiplex PCR, and TCRdb kept only the in-frame ones, dropping some. The sample consists of some 130,000 clones, 90% of them appearing once. Concerning this clone: Its antigen remains unidentified.

The CDR3 covers 15 residues. Trimming left V 8 bases short and J 2 bases short, with 15 bases between. Germline V gene lookup returns CDR1 SNHLY and CDR2 FYNNEI. Study-wide results and caveats: Rises in breadth and depth of Spike-specific TCRs came after two AZD1222 doses.

V gene TRBV2 combines with J gene TRBJ1-4; D is unresolved. This receptor was identified in an adult in good health. Material: peripheral blood, obtained on day 0 of AZD1222 vaccination. The DNA for the CDR3 is TGTGCCAGCGGGTCCTGGGCATCTACTAATGAAAAACTGTTTTTT. Its protein product is CASGSWASTNEKLFF.